The following is a T cell receptor (beta chain) sequence with its context. The data stem from a study of tumour-infiltrating T cells in Burkitt lymphoma. Study at large: Overall and progression-free survival were predicted by productive clonality.

The data were produced by immunoSEQ multiplex PCR, yet TCRdb's version contains in-frame clones alone and is incomplete. The table includes some 6,300 clones, over 9% detected once. Sequenced: tumor tissue. This sequence originates from a human donor with diffuse large B-cell lymphoma.

The CDR3 loop reads CATSRTGTYEQYF. The CDR3, as DNA: TGTGCCACCAGCAGGACAGGGACCTACGAGCAGTACTTC. The chain is built from TRBV15 and TRBJ2-7, with 7 bases that match TRBD1. CDR1 is LNHNV and CDR2 is YYDKDF in the germline V gene (reference sequence). Unmatched junction bases numbered 1, after V lost 3 bases and J lost 2 bases. The CDR3 loop spans 13 amino acids. The full variable domain, with the rest looked up from reference TRBV15 and TRBJ2-7, is DAMVIQNPRYQVTQFGKPVTLSCSQTLNHNVMYWYQQKSSQAPKLLFHYYDKDFNNEADTPDNFQSRRPNTSFCFLDIRSPGLGDTAMYLCATSRTGTYEQYFGPGTRLTVT.